There are a few counts of the clone carrying this TCR beta chain. Treatment denoted: oral pan-JAK inhibitor, 5-10 mg twice daily. The germline gives CDR1 SQVTM, CDR2 ANQGSEA. Trimming stripped 2 bases from V and 6 bases from J, with 10 bases between. The CDR3 spans 13 residues. This entry belongs to a study of CD8+ T cells in alopecia areata. Study-wide background: Affected scalp percentage gauged treated patients' severity.

Extraction and reverse transcription of RNA yielded cDNA as the sequencing template. Using immunoSEQ multiplex PCR, the repertoire was profiled, and TCRdb retains in-frame clones only, with some absent. The sample contains 150,000 to 250,000 clones, roughly 50% of which appear only once. The sample was CD4+ T cells sorted from blood, taken at week 24, from a patient treated with tofacitinib. This clonotype was sampled from a human donor with alopecia areata. This rearrangement joins TRBV29-1 to TRBJ2-2; D is perhaps TRBD2 (6 bases). The CDR3 reads CSVESRRAGELFF. The CDR3 DNA sequence: TGCAGCGTTGAAAGCAGGAGGGCCGGGGAGCTGTTTTTT.